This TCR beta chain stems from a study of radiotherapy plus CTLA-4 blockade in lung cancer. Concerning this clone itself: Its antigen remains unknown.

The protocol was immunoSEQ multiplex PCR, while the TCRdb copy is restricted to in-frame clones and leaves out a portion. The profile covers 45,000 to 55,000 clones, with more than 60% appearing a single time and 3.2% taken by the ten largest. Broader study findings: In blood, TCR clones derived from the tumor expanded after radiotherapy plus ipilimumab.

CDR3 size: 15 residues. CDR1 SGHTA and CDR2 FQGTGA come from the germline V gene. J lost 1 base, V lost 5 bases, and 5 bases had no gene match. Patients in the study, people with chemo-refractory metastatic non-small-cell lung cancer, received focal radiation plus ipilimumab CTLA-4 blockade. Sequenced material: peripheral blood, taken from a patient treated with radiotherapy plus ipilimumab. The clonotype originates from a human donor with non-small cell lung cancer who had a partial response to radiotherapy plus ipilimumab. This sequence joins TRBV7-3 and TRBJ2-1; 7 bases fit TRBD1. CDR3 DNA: TGTGCCAGCAGCGGACAGGAATTTTCCTACAATGAGCAGTTCTTC. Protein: CASSGQEFSYNEQFF.